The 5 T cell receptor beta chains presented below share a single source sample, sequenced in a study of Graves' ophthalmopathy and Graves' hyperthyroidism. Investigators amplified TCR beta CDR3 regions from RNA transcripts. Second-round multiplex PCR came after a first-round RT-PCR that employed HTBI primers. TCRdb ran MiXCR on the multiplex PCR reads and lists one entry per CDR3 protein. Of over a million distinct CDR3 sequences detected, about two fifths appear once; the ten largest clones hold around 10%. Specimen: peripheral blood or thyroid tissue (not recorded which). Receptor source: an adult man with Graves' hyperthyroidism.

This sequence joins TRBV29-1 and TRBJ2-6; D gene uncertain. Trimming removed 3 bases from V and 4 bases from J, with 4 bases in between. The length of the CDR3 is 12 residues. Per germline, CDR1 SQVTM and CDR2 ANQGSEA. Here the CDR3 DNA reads TGCAGCGTTGACGCCGGGGCCAACGTCCTGACTTTC. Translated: CSVDAGANVLTF.

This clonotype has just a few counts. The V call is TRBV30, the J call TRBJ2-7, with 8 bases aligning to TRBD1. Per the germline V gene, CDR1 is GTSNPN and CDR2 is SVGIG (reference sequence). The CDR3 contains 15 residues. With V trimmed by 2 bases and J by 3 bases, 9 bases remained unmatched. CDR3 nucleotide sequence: TGTGCCTGGAGTTACCCCGGGACAGGACGCTACGAGCAGTACTTC. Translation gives CAWSYPGTGRYEQYF.

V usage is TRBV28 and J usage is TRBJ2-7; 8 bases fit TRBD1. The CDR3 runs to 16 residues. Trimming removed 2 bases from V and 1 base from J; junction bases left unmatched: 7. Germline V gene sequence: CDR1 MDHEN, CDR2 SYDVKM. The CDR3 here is CASSLQDRVLSYEQYF. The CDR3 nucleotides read TGTGCCAGCAGTTTACAGGACAGGGTCCTTTCCTACGAGCAGTACTTC.

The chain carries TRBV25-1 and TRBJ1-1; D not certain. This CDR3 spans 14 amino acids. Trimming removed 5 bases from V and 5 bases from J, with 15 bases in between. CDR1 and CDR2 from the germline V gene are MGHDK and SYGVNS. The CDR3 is CASSLAPGRTEAFF. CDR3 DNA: TGTGCCAGCAGTCTCGCCCCCGGGCGGACTGAAGCTTTCTTT.

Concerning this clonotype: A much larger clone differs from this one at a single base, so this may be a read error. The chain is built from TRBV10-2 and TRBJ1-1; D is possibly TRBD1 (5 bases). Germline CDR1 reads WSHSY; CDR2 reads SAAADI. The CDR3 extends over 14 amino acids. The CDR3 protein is CDSSWGGVHTEAFF. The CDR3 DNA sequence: TGTGACAGCAGCTGGGGAGGAGTCCACACTGAAGCTTTCTTT.